The clone carrying this TCR beta chain has only a few counts. Measured with immunoSEQ multiplex PCR; TCRdb has only the in-frame clones, and not every one. The table records approximately 71,000 clones, approximately 91% of them present only once. V was shortened by 7 bases and J by 1 base, with 14 bases between the two germline ends. The CDR3 extends over 15 amino acids. CDR1 and CDR2 (germline): MDHEN, SYDVKM. The entry originates in a study of lymphopenia after photon versus proton radiotherapy. The sequence was collected from a woman in her 70s with pancreatic cancer. The sample in question was peripheral blood, obtained from a patient treated with photon-based radiotherapy. The V gene is TRBV28, the J gene TRBJ1-5, with a weak D call TRBD1 (6 bases). CDR3: CASNFRGSSNQPQHF. Here the CDR3 DNA reads TGTGCCAGCAATTTCAGGGGCTCAAGCAATCAGCCCCAGCATTTT.